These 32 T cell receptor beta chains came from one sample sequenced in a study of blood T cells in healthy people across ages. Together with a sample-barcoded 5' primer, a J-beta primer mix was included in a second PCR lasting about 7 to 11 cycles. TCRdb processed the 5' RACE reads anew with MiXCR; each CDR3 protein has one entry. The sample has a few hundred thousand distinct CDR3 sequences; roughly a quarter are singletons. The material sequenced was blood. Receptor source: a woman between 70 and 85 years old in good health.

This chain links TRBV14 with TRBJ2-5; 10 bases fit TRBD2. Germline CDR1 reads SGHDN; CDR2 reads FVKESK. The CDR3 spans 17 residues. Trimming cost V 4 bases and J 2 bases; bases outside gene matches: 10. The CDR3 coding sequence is TGTGCCAGCAGCCTGACCACCTCGACTAGCGGGCAAGAGACCCAGTACTTC. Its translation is CASSLTTSTSGQETQYF.

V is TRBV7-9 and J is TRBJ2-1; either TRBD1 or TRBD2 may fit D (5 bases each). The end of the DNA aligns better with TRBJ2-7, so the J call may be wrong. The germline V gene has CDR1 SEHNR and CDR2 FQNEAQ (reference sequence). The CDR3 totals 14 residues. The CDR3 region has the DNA TGTGCCAGCAGCTTCGGGGCGACGGGCTACGAGCAGTACTTC. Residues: CASSFGATGYEQYF.

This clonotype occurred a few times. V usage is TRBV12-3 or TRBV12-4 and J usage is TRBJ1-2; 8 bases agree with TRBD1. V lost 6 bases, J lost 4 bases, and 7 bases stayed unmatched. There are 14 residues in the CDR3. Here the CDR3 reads CASRTQGAGYGYTF. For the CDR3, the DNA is TGTGCCAGCAGGACCCAGGGGGCAGGCTATGGCTACACCTTC.

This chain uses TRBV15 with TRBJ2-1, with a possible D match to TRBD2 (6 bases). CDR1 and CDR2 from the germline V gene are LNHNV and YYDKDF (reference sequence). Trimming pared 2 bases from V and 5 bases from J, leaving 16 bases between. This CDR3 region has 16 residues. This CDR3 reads CATSRSSGTGDNEQFF. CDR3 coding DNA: TGTGCCACCAGCAGATCGTCCGGGACTGGTGACAATGAGCAGTTCTTC.

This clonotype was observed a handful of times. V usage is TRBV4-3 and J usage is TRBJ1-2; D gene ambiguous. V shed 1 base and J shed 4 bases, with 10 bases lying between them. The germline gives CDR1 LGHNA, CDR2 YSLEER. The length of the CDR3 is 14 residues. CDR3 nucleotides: TGCGCCAGCAGCCAAGGGGCAGGCTCCTATGGCTACACCTTC. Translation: CASSQGAGSYGYTF.

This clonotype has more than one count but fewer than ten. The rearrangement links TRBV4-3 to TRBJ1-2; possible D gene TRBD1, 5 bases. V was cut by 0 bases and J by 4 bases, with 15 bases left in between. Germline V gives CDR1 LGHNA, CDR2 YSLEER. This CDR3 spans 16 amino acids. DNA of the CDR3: TGCGCCAGCAGCCAAGATAGCGGAACAGGAAGCTATGGCTACACCTTC. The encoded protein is CASSQDSGTGSYGYTF.

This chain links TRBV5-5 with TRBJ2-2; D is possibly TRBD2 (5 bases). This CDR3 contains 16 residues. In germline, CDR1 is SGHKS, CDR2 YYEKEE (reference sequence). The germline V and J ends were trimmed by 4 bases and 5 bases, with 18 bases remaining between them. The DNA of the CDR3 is TGTGCCAGCAGCCCCAACCCTCACAGCGGAACCGGGGAGCTGTTTTTT. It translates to CASSPNPHSGTGELFF.

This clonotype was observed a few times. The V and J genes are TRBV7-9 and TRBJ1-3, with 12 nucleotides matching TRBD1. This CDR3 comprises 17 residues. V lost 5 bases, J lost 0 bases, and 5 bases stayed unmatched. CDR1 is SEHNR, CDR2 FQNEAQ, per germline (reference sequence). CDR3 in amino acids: CASSKGTGGSSGNTIYF. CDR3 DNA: TGTGCCAGCAGCAAAGGGACAGGGGGCAGCTCTGGAAACACCATATATTTT.

The DNA for the CDR3 is TGTGCCAGCAGTTACACTGACAGGTCTCAATATTTT. Its translation is CASSYTDRSQYF. The chain uses TRBV6-5 and TRBJ2-3; D perhaps matches TRBD1 (6 bases). The V end was cut by 2 bases, the J end by 15 bases, with 15 bases between. There are 12 residues in the CDR3. The V gene's germline CDR1 is MNHEY and CDR2 SVGAGI.

The CDR3 coding sequence is TGTGCCACCAGCAGAGCATTCAGTGGCAATGAGCAGTTCTTC. As protein: CATSRAFSGNEQFF. The chain links TRBV15 to TRBJ2-1; no definite D call. The CDR3 has 14 amino acids. Germline CDR1 and CDR2: LNHNV and YYDKDF (reference sequence). With 1 base removed from V and 6 bases from J, the gap between germline ends came to 10 bases.

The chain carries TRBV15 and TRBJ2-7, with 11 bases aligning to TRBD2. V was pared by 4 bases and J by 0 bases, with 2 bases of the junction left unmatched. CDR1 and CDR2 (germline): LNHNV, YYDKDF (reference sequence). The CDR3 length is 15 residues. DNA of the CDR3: TGTGCCACCAGCAAGGGACTAGCGGACTCCTACGAGCAGTACTTC. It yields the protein CATSKGLADSYEQYF.

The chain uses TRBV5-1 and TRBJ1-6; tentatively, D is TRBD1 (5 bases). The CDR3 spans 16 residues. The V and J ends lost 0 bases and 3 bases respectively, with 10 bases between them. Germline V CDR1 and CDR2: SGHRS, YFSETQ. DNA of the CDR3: TGCGCCAGCAGCTTGGGGGACGGAAACTATAATTCACCCCTCCACTTT. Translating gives CASSLGDGNYNSPLHF.

The CDR3 sequence: CASSKDNYNEQFF. The DNA for the CDR3 is TGTGCCAGTAGTAAAGACAACTACAATGAGCAGTTCTTC. The chain joins TRBV19 to TRBJ2-5; D ambiguous. The last part of the DNA fits TRBJ2-1 better; the J call may be wrong. Germline V gene data show CDR1 as LNHDA and CDR2 as SQIVND (reference sequence). This CDR3 contains 13 residues.

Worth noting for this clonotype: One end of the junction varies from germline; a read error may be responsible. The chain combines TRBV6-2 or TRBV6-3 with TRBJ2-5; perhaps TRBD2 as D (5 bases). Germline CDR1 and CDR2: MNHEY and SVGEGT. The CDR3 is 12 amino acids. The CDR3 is CASTSREETQHF. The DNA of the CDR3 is TGTGCCAGCACCAGCCGGGAAGAGACCCAGCACTTC.

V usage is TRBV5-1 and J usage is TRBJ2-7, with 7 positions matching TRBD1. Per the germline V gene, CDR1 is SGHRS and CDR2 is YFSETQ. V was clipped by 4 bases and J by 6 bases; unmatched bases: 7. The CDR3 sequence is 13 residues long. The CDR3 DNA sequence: TGCGCCAGCAGCCACCCTACAGGGGCCGAGCAGTACTTC. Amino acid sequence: CASSHPTGAEQYF.

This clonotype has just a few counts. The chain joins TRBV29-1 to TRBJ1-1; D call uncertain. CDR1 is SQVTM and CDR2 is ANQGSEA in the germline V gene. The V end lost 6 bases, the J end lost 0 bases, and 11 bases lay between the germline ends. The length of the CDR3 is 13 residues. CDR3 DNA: TGCAGCGTAGGAGCCAGCATGAACACTGAAGCTTTCTTT. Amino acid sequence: CSVGASMNTEAFF.

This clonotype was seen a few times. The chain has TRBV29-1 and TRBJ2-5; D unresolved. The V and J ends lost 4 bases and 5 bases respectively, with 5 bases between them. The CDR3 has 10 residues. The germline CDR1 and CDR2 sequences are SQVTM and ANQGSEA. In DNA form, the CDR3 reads TGCAGCGTTGTAAAGGAGACCCAGTACTTC. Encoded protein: CSVVKETQYF. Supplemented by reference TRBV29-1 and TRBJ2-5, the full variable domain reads SAVISQKPSRDICQRGTSLTIQCQVDSQVTMMFWYRQQPGQSLTLIATANQGSEATYESGFVIDKFPISRPNLTFSTLTVSNMSPEDSSIYLCSVVKETQYFGPGTRLLVL.

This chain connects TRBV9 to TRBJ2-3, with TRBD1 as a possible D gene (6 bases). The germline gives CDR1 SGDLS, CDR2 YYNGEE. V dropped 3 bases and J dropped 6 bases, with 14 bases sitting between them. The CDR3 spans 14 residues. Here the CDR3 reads CASSGGTTWDTQYF. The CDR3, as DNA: TGTGCCAGCAGCGGAGGGACAACATGGGATACGCAGTATTTT.

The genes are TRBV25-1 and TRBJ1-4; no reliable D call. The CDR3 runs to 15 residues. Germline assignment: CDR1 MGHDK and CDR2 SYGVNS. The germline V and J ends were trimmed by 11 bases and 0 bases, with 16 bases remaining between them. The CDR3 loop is CASQDRDATNEKLFF. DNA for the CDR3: TGTGCCTCCCAAGACCGGGATGCAACTAATGAAAAACTGTTTTTT.

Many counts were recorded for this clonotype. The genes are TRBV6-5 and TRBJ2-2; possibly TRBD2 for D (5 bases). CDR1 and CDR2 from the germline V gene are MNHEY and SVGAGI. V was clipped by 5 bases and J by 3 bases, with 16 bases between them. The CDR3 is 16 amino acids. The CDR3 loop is CASSRGLLMDTGELFF. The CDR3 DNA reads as TGTGCCAGCAGTCGCGGGCTCCTGATGGACACCGGGGAGCTGTTTTTT.

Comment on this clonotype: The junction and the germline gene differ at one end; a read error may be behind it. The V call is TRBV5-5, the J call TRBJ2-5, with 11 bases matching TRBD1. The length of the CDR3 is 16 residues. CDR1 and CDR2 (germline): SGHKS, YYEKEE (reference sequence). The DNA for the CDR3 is TGTGTCAGCAGCTTCTCCCGGACAGGGGGCTTAGAGACCCAGTACTTC. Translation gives CVSSFSRTGGLETQYF.

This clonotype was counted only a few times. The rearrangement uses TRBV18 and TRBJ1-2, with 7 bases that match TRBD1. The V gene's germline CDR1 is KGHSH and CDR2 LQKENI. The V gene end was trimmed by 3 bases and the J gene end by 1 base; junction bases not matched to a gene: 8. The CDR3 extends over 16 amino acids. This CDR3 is CASSPRDSKFNYGYTF. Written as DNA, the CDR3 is TGTGCCAGCTCACCGAGGGACAGTAAATTTAACTATGGCTACACCTTC.

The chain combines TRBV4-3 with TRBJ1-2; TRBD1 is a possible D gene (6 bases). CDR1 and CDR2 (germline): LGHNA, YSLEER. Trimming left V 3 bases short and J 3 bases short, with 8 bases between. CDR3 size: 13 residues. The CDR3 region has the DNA TGCGCCAGCAGCCATAACAGGGACTATGGCTACACCTTC. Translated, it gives CASSHNRDYGYTF.

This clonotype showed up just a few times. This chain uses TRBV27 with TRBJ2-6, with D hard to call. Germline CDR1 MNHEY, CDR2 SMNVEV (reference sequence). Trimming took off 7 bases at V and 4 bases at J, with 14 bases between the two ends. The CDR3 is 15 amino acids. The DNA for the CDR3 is TGTGCCAGCACCGACCGAATCGGGGGGGCCAACGTCCTGACTTTC. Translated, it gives CASTDRIGGANVLTF. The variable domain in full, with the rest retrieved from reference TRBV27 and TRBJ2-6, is EAQVTQNPRYLITVTGKKLTVTCSQNMNHEYMSWYRQDPGLGLRQIYYSMNVEVTDKGDVPEGYKVSRKEKRNFPLILESPSPNQTSLYFCASTDRIGGANVLTFGAGSRLTVL.

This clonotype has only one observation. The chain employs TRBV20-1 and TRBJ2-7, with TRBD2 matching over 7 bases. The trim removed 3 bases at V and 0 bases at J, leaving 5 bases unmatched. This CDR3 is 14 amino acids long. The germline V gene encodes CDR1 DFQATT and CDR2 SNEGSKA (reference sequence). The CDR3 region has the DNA TGCAGTGCTAGGGGGGAGGGGTCCTCCTACGAGCAGTACTTC. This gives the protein CSARGEGSSYEQYF.

In DNA, the CDR3 is TGTGCCATCAGGACTAGCGGGGGAGGCTACGAGCAGTACTTC. It yields the protein CAIRTSGGGYEQYF. The rearrangement uses TRBV10-3 and TRBJ2-7, with 12 positions matching TRBD2. This CDR3 spans 14 amino acids. With 6 bases clipped from V and 3 bases from J, the junction kept 3 bases outside the gene matches. The germline V gene has CDR1 ENHRY and CDR2 SYGVKD.

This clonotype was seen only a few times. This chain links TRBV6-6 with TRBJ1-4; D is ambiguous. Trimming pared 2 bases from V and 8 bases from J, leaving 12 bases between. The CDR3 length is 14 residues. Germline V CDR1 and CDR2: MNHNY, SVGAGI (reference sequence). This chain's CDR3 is CASSYAEPGEKLFF. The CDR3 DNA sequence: TGTGCCAGCAGTTACGCTGAACCTGGGGAAAAACTGTTTTTT.

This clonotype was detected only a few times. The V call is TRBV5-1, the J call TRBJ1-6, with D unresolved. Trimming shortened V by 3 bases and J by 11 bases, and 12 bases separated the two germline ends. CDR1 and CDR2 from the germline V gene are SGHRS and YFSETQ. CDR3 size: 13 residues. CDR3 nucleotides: TGCGCCAGCAGCTCCGGACTTGACGCACCCCTCCACTTT. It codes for CASSSGLDAPLHF.

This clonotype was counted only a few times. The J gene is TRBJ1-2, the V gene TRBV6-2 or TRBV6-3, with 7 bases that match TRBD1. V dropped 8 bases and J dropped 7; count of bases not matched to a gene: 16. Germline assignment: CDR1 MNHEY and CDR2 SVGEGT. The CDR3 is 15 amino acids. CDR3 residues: CASDTLIIGGGGYTF. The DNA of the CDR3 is TGTGCCAGCGATACGTTGATAATAGGGGGCGGTGGCTACACCTTC.

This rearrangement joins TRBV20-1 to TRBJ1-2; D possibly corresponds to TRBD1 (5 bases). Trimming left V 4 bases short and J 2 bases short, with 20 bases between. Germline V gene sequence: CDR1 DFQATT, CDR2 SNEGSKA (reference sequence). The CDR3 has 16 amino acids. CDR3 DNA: TGCAGTGCTAAAACTCAGCGGGGCGATCCCAACTATGGCTACACCTTC. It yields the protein CSAKTQRGDPNYGYTF.

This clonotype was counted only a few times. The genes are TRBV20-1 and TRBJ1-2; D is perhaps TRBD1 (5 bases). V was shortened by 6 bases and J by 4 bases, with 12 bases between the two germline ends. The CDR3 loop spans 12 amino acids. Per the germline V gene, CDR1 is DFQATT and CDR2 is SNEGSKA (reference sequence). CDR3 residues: CSAPQEPYGYTF. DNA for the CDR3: TGCAGTGCACCACAGGAGCCCTATGGCTACACCTTC.

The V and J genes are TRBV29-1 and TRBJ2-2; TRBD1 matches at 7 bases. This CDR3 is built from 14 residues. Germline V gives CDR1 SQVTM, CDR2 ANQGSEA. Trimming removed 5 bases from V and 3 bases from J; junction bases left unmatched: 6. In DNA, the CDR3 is TGCAGCGTTTCTAGGGGGCGCGACACCGGGGAGCTGTTTTTT. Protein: CSVSRGRDTGELFF.